This TCR beta chain comes out of a study of cytomegalovirus exposure and HLA in healthy donors. Study-wide context: Assignment to the Caucasian-associated ancestry cluster applied to approximately 80% of the approximately 400 genotyped donors.

Notes on the study in general: About 150 TCR beta chains were listed as cytomegalovirus-associated. In a later analysis, TCR association rates varied by HLA locus: DRB1 most, HLA-C fewest. As a later analysis revealed, most CMV-associated TCR beta chains appeared HLA-restricted.

The primer mix had 60 Vbeta and 13 Jbeta primers. Method: immunoSEQ multiplex PCR; TCRdb's copy keeps in-frame clones and lacks some. In the table there are approximately 160,000 clones, about 83% of which are singletons. Comments on this clone: What it binds is unknown. At the DNA level, this CDR3 is encoded by other sequences in the same sample as well.

Material for sequencing was PBMCs. The receptor was isolated from a girl between 5 and 17 years old in good health and CMV-seropositive.

The CDR3 loop is CASKAGTGNTEAFF. The CDR3 DNA sequence: TGCGCCAGCAAGGCGGGGACAGGGAACACTGAAGCTTTCTTT. The V and J genes are TRBV5-1 and TRBJ1-1; TRBD1 matches 8 bases. J was trimmed by 1 base and V by 6 bases; bases with no gene match: 5. The V gene's germline CDR1 is SGHRS and CDR2 YFSETQ. This CDR3 contains 14 residues.